The 6 T cell receptor beta chains presented below share a single source sample, sequenced in a study of Graves' ophthalmopathy and Graves' hyperthyroidism. RNA transcripts served as template for amplifying TCR beta CDR3 sequences. First-round RT-PCR used HTBI primers; second-round multiplex PCR followed. Each CDR3 protein gets one entry after TCRdb re-called the multiplex PCR reads with MiXCR. The table has about 400,000 distinct CDR3 sequences, 18% seen once. Sequencing input: peripheral blood. The origin of the receptors is a young woman with Graves' ophthalmopathy.

This clonotype was seen ten or more times. The chain couples TRBV5-1 to TRBJ1-1; TRBD1 might be the D (5 bases). Trimming took off 4 bases at V and 5 bases at J, with 15 bases between the two ends. CDR3 length equals 14 residues. Germline V gene data show CDR1 as SGHRS and CDR2 as YFSETQ. CDR3 nucleotides: TGCGCCAGCAGCGCCCAGGAGGGGTGGACTGAAGCTTTCTTT. It encodes CASSAQEGWTEAFF.

The chain has TRBV6-1 and TRBJ1-1, with 11 bases fitting TRBD1. Germline CDR1 MNHNS, CDR2 SASEGT. The trim removed 4 bases at V and 1 base at J, leaving 8 bases unmatched. The CDR3 extends over 17 amino acids. The CDR3 here is CASSGGQGAGWNTEAFF. The CDR3 bases are TGTGCCAGCAGTGGCGGACAGGGGGCGGGTTGGAACACTGAAGCTTTCTTT.

This clonotype was seen many times. This chain joins TRBV7-9 and TRBJ2-2; D is uncertain. The germline V and J ends were trimmed by 1 base and 0 bases, with 6 bases remaining between them. Germline V gene sequence: CDR1 SEHNR, CDR2 FQNEAQ (reference sequence). The CDR3 is 15 amino acids. CDR3 sequence: CASSLDRPNTGELFF. CDR3 nucleotide sequence: TGTGCCAGCAGCTTAGACCGTCCGAACACCGGGGAGCTGTTTTTT.

This clonotype occurred many times. This chain connects TRBV12-3 or TRBV12-4 to TRBJ2-5, with D possibly TRBD1 on 5 matching bases. The V end was cut by 7 bases, the J end by 7 bases, with 16 bases between. The CDR3 spans 13 residues. DNA of the CDR3: TGTGCCAGCACCCTACACGAAAGGGGGACCCAGTACTTC. Amino acids: CASTLHERGTQYF.

The rearrangement uses TRBV11-2 and TRBJ2-7, with TRBD2 matching 8 bases. Germline V CDR1 and CDR2: SGHAT, FQNNGV. The CDR3 length is 15 residues. V lost 5 bases and J lost 3; bases outside the gene matches: 9. In nucleotides, the CDR3 is TGTGCCAGCAGCACGAGCGGGAGAAGTATCTACGAGCAGTACTTC. Amino acids: CASSTSGRSIYEQYF.

The J gene is TRBJ2-5, the V gene TRBV2; D is undetermined. V was clipped by 6 bases and J by 3 bases, with 14 bases between them. Germline CDR1 is SNHLY and CDR2 is FYNNEI. This CDR3 has 14 amino acids. Here the CDR3 reads CASSLFVGKETQYF. The DNA for the CDR3 is TGTGCCAGCAGCCTTTTCGTGGGGAAAGAGACCCAGTACTTC.